A single sample is the source of the 25 T cell receptor beta chains below, sequenced in a study of CD8+ T cells in alopecia areata. Extracted RNA was reverse transcribed, and the resulting cDNA served as sequencing template. Sequencing used immunoSEQ multiplex PCR; TCRdb keeps in-frame clones, though not all of them. This sample carries approximately 110,000 clones and no singletons, and around 20% goes to the top ten. The source material was lesional skin. These receptors all come from a C3H/HeJ mouse with alopecia areata. MHC haplotype of the mouse line: H2-k.

This clone was counted between two and nine times. Gene names are the mouse ones. Coverage ceases 4 residues before the CDR3 finishes, and the germline J gene fills in the end. The chain couples TRBV1 to TRBJ1-1; 10 bases match TRBD1. The CDR3 runs to 16 residues. Germline V CDR1 and CDR2: NSQYPW, LRSPGD (reference sequence). Here the CDR3 reads CTCSAGDRGRRTEVFF. Partial CDR3 DNA: TGCACCTGCAGTGCAGGAGACAGGGGGCGCCGGACA.

With respect to this clone: Any gene name here is a mouse gene name. The CDR3 end falls 4 residues outside the read, so it is completed with the germline J gene. The chain recombines TRBV13-1 with TRBJ1-4; 7 positions agree with TRBD1. The germline V gene has CDR1 NSHNY and CDR2 SYGAGN. The CDR3 runs to 15 residues. CDR3 bases read: TGTGCCAGCAGTGAAGAGGGGGCGCCGGGCGAA. The encoded protein is CASSEEGAPGE. The CDR3 in its entirety is CASSEEGAPGERLFF.

On this clone itself: These gene names are mouse names. The read halts 4 residues ahead of the CDR3 end, with the missing end drawn from the germline J gene. The chain is built from TRBV13-3 and TRBJ2-7; 7 nucleotides align to TRBD2. Germline V lookup: CDR1 NNHDY, CDR2 SYVADS. V lost 2 bases to trimming and J lost 3 bases; unmatched junction nucleotides: 5. CDR3 size: 14 residues. CDR3 residues: CASSEPLGDYEQYF. The DNA read from the CDR3 is TGTGCCAGCAGTGAACCCCTGGGGGACTAT.

This clone was counted many times. Gene names denote mouse genes. The CDR3 extends 4 residues past the end of the read, so its final part is completed from the germline J gene. The rearrangement uses TRBV19 and TRBJ2-4, with TRBD1 matching 7 bases. This CDR3 contains 14 residues. The germline CDR1 and CDR2 sequences are FNHDT and SITEND (reference sequence). Losses at the gene ends were 2 bases for V and 1 base for J; bases not matched to a gene: 1. The sequenced CDR3 bases are TGTGCCAGCAGTATCGGGACAGGTCAAAAC. This gives the protein CASSIGTGQN. The entire CDR3 protein is CASSIGTGQNTLYF.

This clone was picked up a small number of times. Gene names are mouse gene names. Here the CDR3 reads CASRSGGYAEQFF. The sequenced CDR3 bases are TGTGCCAGCAGATCAGGGGGGTATGCT. The V gene is TRBV13-3, the J gene TRBJ2-1; possibly TRBD1 for D (7 bases). The sequence runs out 4 residues before the end of the CDR3; the remainder is reconstructed from the germline J gene. The germline CDR1 and CDR2 sequences are NNHDY and SYVADS. The CDR3 totals 13 residues. Trimming took off 5 bases at V and 4 bases at J, with 10 bases between the two ends.

With respect to this clone: Genes and germline are mouse. The read terminates 4 residues before the CDR3 end, so the remaining end is supplied by the germline J gene. The chain combines TRBV13-3 with TRBJ1-1; TRBD1 agrees at 9 bases. Germline CDR1 and CDR2: NNHDY and SYVADS. The CDR3 is 15 amino acids. The ends lost 5 bases at V and 4 bases at J; junction bases unmatched: 9. The CDR3 protein is CASRAGTGRGTEVFF. The sequenced CDR3 bases are TGTGCCAGCAGGGCCGGGACAGGGAGAGGCACA.

In the case of this clone: At residue 12, the TCRdb amino acid sequence and the translated nucleotide sequence differ, so the protein here is the DNA translation. Gene labels here are mouse ones. The DNA ends 3 residues before the CDR3 does, and the rest of the CDR3 is filled in from the germline J gene. The chain uses TRBV13-3 and TRBJ1-6, with a tentative D call TRBD1 (5 bases). TRBJ1-6 is known as an ORF, though its function is uncertain. The CDR3 runs 15 residues. Germline CDR1 reads NNHDY; CDR2 reads SYVADS. V lost 0 bases and J lost 8, with 12 bases in between. The covered CDR3 bases are TGTGCCAGCAGTGATGCGGGGGGGGGAGATTCGCCC. Translation: CASSDAGGGDSP. The CDR3, in full, reads CASSDAGGGDSPLYF.

This clone was picked up a small number of times. Genes and germline come from the mouse. The CDR3 end is not reached by the read, which stops 4 residues before it; the germline J gene fills it in. The chain recombines TRBV13-2 with TRBJ1-1; possibly TRBD1 for D (6 bases). The CDR3 extends over 14 amino acids. The germline V and J ends were trimmed by 0 bases and 4 bases, with 10 bases remaining between them. Per the germline V gene, CDR1 is NNHNN and CDR2 is SYGAGS (reference sequence). The part of the CDR3 DNA that was read is TGTGCCAGCGGTGATGCAGGGGTGAGCACA. It is translated as CASGDAGVST. The CDR3 in its entirety is CASGDAGVSTEVFF.

This clone was seen ten or more times. Genes and germline are mouse. Read data end 4 residues before the CDR3 end; the end is taken from the germline J gene. V usage is TRBV13-3 and J usage is TRBJ2-2, with 10 nucleotides matching TRBD2. V lost 3 bases, J lost 3 bases, and 5 bases stayed unmatched. This CDR3 region has 16 residues. Germline V gene data show CDR1 as NNHDY and CDR2 as SYVADS. The CDR3 protein is CASSGQLGGDTGQLYF. Incomplete CDR3 DNA: TGTGCCAGCAGTGGCCAACTGGGGGGGGACACCGGG.

On this clone itself: Germline and genes here are mouse. The read ends 4 residues early relative to the CDR3; the germline J gene fills the gap. The genes are TRBV1 and TRBJ2-1; 11 bases agree with TRBD1. The CDR3 runs 16 residues. CDR1 and CDR2 (germline): NSQYPW, LRSPGD (reference sequence). The V gene end was trimmed by 3 bases and the J gene end by 6 bases; junction bases not matched to a gene: 7. CDR3 DNA, as far as it was read: TGCACCTGCAGTGCTCGTCCGGACAGGGGGCGTGCT. Its translation is CTCSARPDRGRA. The full-length CDR3 reads as CTCSARPDRGRAEQFF. Variable domain in full (rest from reference TRBV1 and TRBJ2-1): VTLLEQNPRWRLVPRGQAVNLRCILKNSQYPWMSWYQQDLQKQLQWLFTLRSPGDKEVKSLPGADYLATRVTDTELRLQVANMSQGRTLYCTCSARPDRGRAEQFFGPGTRLTVL.

Of note for this clone: Gene names denote mouse genes. Coverage ceases 4 residues before the CDR3 finishes, and the germline J gene fills in the end. The gene calls are TRBV13-2 and TRBJ1-1, with 7 bases lining up with TRBD1. V was clipped by 0 bases and J by 4 bases; unmatched bases: 3. The V gene's germline CDR1 is NNHNN and CDR2 SYGAGS (reference sequence). CDR3 length equals 14 residues. Incomplete CDR3 DNA: TGTGCCAGCGGTGATGGACAGGGTGGCACA. Protein product: CASGDGQGGT. Given in full, the CDR3 is CASGDGQGGTEVFF.

In the case of this clone: Gene and germline names: mouse. The CDR3 end falls 4 residues outside the read, so it is completed with the germline J gene. The rearrangement links TRBV16 to TRBJ2-3, with D perhaps TRBD1 (5 bases). Trimming removed 5 bases at V and 0 bases at J, with 9 bases between. Germline values: CDR1 SGHSA, CDR2 FRNQAP. The CDR3 runs 14 residues. The CDR3 bases that were read are TGTGCAAGCAGCCCCCAGGGAAGTGCAGAA. Its protein product is CASSPQGSAE. The complete CDR3 protein is CASSPQGSAETLYF.

To note about this clone: The listed genes are named as in mouse. The CDR3 end is not reached by the read, which stops 4 residues before it; the germline J gene fills it in. This rearrangement joins TRBV19 to TRBJ2-3; the match to TRBD2 covers 10 bases. The V and J ends lost 5 bases and 0 bases, in that order; junction bases with no gene match: 6. Germline V gives CDR1 FNHDT, CDR2 SITEND (reference sequence). There are 16 residues in the CDR3. The CDR3 loop is CASSSTGGRSAETLYF. The CDR3 bases that were read are TGTGCCAGCAGCTCGACTGGGGGGAGAAGTGCAGAA.

This clone was counted between two and nine times. Germline and genes here are mouse. Read coverage stops 4 residues before the CDR3 terminus; the germline J gene supplies the remainder. The J gene is TRBJ2-3, the V gene TRBV13-2, with 9 bases matching TRBD2. This CDR3 spans 15 amino acids. The V segment lost 2 bases and the J segment 1 base; nucleotides outside the gene matches: 2. Germline V gene sequence: CDR1 NNHNN, CDR2 SYGAGS (reference sequence). The part of the CDR3 DNA that was read is TGTGCCAGCGGTGACTCTGGGGGGGGTGCAGAA. Its translation is CASGDSGGGAE. The whole CDR3 is CASGDSGGGAETLYF.

About this clone itself: Each gene name is a mouse one. The sequenced fragment ends 4 residues before the CDR3 boundary, so the rest is inferred from the germline J gene. The V call is TRBV13-1, the J call TRBJ2-3; TRBD2 matches at 7 bases. V shed 0 bases, J shed 0 bases, and the junction held 7 bases outside the gene matches. CDR1 is NSHNY and CDR2 is SYGAGN in the germline V gene. The CDR3 is made up of 17 amino acids. The CDR3 is CASSDGLGEPSAETLYF. The part of the CDR3 DNA that was read is TGTGCCAGCAGTGATGGTCTGGGGGAACCTAGTGCAGAA.

This clone was seen a handful of times. Gene labels here are mouse ones. Read data end 4 residues before the CDR3 end; the end is taken from the germline J gene. The rearrangement uses TRBV13-3 and TRBJ2-1; 10 nucleotides agree with TRBD2. V shed 0 bases and J 1 base; nucleotides not matched to a gene: 7. This CDR3 has 18 amino acids. Germline CDR1 reads NNHDY; CDR2 reads SYVADS. The DNA read from the CDR3 is TGTGCCAGCAGTGATGAAATCGGACTGGGGGAGAACTATGCT. Protein sequence: CASSDEIGLGENYA. The entire CDR3 reads CASSDEIGLGENYAEQFF.

A few counts support this clone. Gene names are mouse gene names. The read ends 4 residues early relative to the CDR3; the germline J gene fills the gap. The V and J genes are TRBV19 and TRBJ2-7; D remains ambiguous. Trimming left V 1 base short and J 0 bases short, with 8 bases between. CDR1 and CDR2 (germline): FNHDT, SITEND (reference sequence). The CDR3 spans 14 residues. The CDR3 loop is CASSIRTISYEQYF. Incomplete CDR3 DNA: TGTGCCAGCAGTATAAGAACAATCTCCTAT.

About this clone: Mouse gene names and germline throughout. Read coverage stops 4 residues before the CDR3 terminus; the germline J gene supplies the remainder. The rearrangement uses TRBV13-3 and TRBJ1-1; possibly TRBD1 for D (6 bases). This CDR3 has 15 amino acids. Germline-derived CDR1 and CDR2 are NNHDY and SYVADS. The part of the CDR3 DNA that was read is TGTGCCAGCAGTGATCCCGGACTGGGGGGGCGA. Its translation: CASSDPGLGGR. From start to end, the CDR3 is CASSDPGLGGREVFF.

Concerning this clone: The gene names here belong to mouse. The DNA ends 4 residues before the CDR3 does, and the rest of the CDR3 is filled in from the germline J gene. The V gene is TRBV1, the J gene TRBJ2-5; D perhaps matches TRBD1 (7 bases). This CDR3 is 14 amino acids long. V shed 4 bases and J shed 3 bases, with 11 bases lying between them. Germline V gene data show CDR1 as NSQYPW and CDR2 as LRSPGD (reference sequence). CDR3 bases read: TGCACCTGCAGTGGGGGGGACAGTCAAGAC. Protein: CTCSGGDSQD. The whole CDR3 sequence is CTCSGGDSQDTQYF. Complete variable domain (other parts from reference TRBV1 and TRBJ2-5): VTLLEQNPRWRLVPRGQAVNLRCILKNSQYPWMSWYQQDLQKQLQWLFTLRSPGDKEVKSLPGADYLATRVTDTELRLQVANMSQGRTLYCTCSGGDSQDTQYFGPGTRLLVL.

This clone was picked up a small number of times. The genes are named according to mouse. The observed sequence ends 4 residues before the CDR3 terminus, with the missing tail filled in from the germline J gene. The chain links TRBV13-3 to TRBJ2-5; 9 bases are shared with TRBD2. Germline V gives CDR1 NNHDY, CDR2 SYVADS. The V segment lost 5 bases and the J segment 0 bases; nucleotides outside the gene matches: 4. CDR3 length: 15 amino acids. CDR3: CASRSGGENQDTQYF. CDR3 DNA (partial): TGTGCCAGCAGGTCTGGGGGGGAGAACCAAGAC.

This clone was detected only a few times. The gene names here belong to mouse. The sequenced fragment ends 4 residues before the CDR3 boundary, so the rest is inferred from the germline J gene. The chain links TRBV13-3 to TRBJ2-7; 9 bases map to TRBD2. Germline V gene lookup returns CDR1 NNHDY and CDR2 SYVADS. The CDR3 is 14 amino acids. Losses at the gene ends were 4 bases for V and 3 bases for J; bases not matched to a gene: 5. The sequenced part of the CDR3 DNA is TGTGCCAGCAGTCCTTCTGGGGGGGTCTAT. Protein: CASSPSGGVY. Given in full, the CDR3 is CASSPSGGVYEQYF.

The table lists this clone with many counts. These gene names are mouse names. From the germline J gene comes the end of the CDR3, since the read stops 4 residues before it. The V and J genes are TRBV13-3 and TRBJ2-7; 8 positions match TRBD2. Trimming took 6 bases from V and 3 from J; bases not matched to a gene: 2. Germline V gene sequence: CDR1 NNHDY, CDR2 SYVADS. This CDR3 is 12 amino acids long. Incomplete CDR3 DNA: TGTGCCAGCATGCTGGGGGGCTAT. It codes for CASMLGGY. The whole CDR3 sequence reads CASMLGGYEQYF.

In this sample, this clone turned up a few times. The protein given in TCRdb and the translation of the DNA differ at residue 12, and the sequence presented here derives from the DNA. Gene names and germline match the mouse. Read sequence stops 3 residues before the CDR3 end, and the germline J gene provides the missing end. Other DNA sequences of this sample code for an identical CDR3. The V and J genes are TRBV13-3 and TRBJ1-3, with 10 bases matching TRBD1. The CDR3 length is 15 residues. Germline V lookup: CDR1 NNHDY, CDR2 SYVADS. The V and J ends lost 5 bases and 0 bases, in that order; junction bases with no gene match: 2. The CDR3 is CASRDRGYSGNTLYF. The sequenced part of the CDR3 DNA is TGTGCCAGCAGGGACAGGGGGTATTCTGGAAATACG.

In its sample, this clone was seen many times. Genes and germline come from the mouse. From the germline J gene comes the end of the CDR3, since the read stops 4 residues before it. V gene TRBV13-3 combines with J gene TRBJ2-1; 10 bases line up with TRBD1. Trimming cost V 3 bases and J 3 bases; bases outside gene matches: 3. Germline V gene lookup returns CDR1 NNHDY and CDR2 SYVADS. The length of the CDR3 is 15 residues. CDR3 DNA, as far as it was read: TGTGCCAGCAGTGGTGACAGGGGGCTCTATGCT. It is translated as CASSGDRGLYA. The complete CDR3 protein is CASSGDRGLYAEQFF.

In this sample, this clone turned up a few times. Germline and genes here are mouse. The read falls 4 residues short of the CDR3 end, and the missing part is taken from the germline J gene. The J gene is TRBJ1-1, the V gene TRBV13-1; 7 bases line up with TRBD1. The V gene end was trimmed by 3 bases and the J gene end by 4 bases; junction bases not matched to a gene: 6. Germline V gene lookup returns CDR1 NSHNY and CDR2 SYGAGN. CDR3 length: 14 amino acids. The part of the CDR3 DNA that was read is TGTGCCAGCAGTGGGGACAGTGCCTTCACA. It codes for CASSGDSAFT. The full CDR3 protein reads CASSGDSAFTEVFF.